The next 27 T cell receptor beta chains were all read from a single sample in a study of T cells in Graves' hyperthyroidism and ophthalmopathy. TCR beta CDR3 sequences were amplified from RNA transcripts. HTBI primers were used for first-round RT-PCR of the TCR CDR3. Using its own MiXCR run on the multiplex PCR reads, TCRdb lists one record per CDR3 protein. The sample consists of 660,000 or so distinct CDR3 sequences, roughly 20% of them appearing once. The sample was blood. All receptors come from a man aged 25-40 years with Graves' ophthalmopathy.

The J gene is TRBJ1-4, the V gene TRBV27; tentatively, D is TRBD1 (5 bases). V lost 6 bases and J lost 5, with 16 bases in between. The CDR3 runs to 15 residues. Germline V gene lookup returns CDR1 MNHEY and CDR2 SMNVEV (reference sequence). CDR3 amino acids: CASSPMGTGNEKLFF. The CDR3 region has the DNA TGTGCCAGCAGCCCCATGGGGACGGGGAATGAAAAACTGTTTTTT.

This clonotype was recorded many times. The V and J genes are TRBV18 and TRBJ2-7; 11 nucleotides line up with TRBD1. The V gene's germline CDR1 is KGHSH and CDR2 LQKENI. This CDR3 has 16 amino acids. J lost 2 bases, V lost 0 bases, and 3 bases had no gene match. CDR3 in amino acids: CASSPPGTGGTYEQYF. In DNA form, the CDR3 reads TGTGCCAGCTCACCACCGGGGACAGGGGGAACCTACGAGCAGTACTTC.

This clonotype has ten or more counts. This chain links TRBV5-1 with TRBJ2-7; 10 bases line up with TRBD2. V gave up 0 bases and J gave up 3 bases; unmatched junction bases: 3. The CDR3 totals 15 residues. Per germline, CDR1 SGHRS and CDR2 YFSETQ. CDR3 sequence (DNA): TGCGCCAGCAGCTTGGCTACTAGCGGGATCTACGAGCAGTACTTC. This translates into CASSLATSGIYEQYF.

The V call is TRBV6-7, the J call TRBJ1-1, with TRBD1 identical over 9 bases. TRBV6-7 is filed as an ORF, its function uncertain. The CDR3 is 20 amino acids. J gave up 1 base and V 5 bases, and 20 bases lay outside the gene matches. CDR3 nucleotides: TGTGCCAGCAGTACCTACCCCGGGAACAGGGGGCGCTTGGGGAACACTGAAGCTTTCTTT. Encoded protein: CASSTYPGNRGRLGNTEAFF.

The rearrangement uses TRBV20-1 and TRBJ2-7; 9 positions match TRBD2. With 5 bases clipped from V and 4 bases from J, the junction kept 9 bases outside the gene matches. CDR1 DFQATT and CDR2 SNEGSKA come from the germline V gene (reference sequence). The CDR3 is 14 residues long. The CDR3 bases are TGCAGTGCTCCCCCGGGACTAGCCGAATACGAGCAGTACTTC. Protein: CSAPPGLAEYEQYF.

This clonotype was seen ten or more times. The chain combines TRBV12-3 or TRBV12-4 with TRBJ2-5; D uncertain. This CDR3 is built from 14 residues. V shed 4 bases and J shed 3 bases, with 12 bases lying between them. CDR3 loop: CASSWGTREETQYF. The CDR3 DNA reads TGTGCCAGCAGTTGGGGTACGAGAGAAGAGACCCAGTACTTC.

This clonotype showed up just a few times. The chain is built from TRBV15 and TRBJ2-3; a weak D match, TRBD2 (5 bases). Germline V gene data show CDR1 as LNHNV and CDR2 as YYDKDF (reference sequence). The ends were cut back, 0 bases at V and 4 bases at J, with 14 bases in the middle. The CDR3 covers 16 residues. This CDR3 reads CATSRERGIGSDTQYF. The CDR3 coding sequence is TGTGCCACCAGCAGAGAACGGGGAATCGGTTCAGATACGCAGTATTTT. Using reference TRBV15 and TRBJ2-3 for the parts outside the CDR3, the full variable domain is DAMVIQNPRYQVTQFGKPVTLSCSQTLNHNVMYWYQQKSSQAPKLLFHYYDKDFNNEADTPDNFQSRRPNTSFCFLDIRSPGLGDTAMYLCATSRERGIGSDTQYFGPGTRLTVL.

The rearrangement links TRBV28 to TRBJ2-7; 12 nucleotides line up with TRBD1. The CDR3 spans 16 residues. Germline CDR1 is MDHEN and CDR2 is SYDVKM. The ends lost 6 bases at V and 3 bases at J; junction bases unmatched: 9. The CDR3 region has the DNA TGTGCCAGCAGCTCCTCCCGGGACAGGGGGCTCTACGAGCAGTACTTC. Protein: CASSSSRDRGLYEQYF.

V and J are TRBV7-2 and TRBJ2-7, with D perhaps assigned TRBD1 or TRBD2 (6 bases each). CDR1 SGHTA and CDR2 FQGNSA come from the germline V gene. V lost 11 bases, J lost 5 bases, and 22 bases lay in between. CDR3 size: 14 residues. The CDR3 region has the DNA TGTGCCTGGACGCGGAGGGGGAGAAGGCACGAGCAGTACTTC. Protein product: CAWTRRGRRHEQYF.

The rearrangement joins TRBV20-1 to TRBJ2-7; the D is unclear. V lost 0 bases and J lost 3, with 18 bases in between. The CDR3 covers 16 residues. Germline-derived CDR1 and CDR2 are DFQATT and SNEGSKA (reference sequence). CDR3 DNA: TGCAGTGCTAGAGATCTTTATCACCAGGCCGACTACGAGCAGTACTTC. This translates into CSARDLYHQADYEQYF.

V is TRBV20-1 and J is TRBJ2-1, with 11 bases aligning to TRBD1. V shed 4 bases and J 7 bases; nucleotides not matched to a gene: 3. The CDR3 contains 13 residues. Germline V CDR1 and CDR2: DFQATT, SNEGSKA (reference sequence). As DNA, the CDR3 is TGCAGTGCTAAGGGACAGGGGGGTAATGAGCAGTTCTTC. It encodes CSAKGQGGNEQFF.

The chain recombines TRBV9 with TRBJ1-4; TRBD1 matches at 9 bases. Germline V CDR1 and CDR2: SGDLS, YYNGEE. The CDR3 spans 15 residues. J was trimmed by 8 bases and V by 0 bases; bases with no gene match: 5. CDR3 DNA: TGTGCCAGCAGCGTAGGGACAGGGGTTCAGGAAAAACTGTTTTTT. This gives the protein CASSVGTGVQEKLFF.

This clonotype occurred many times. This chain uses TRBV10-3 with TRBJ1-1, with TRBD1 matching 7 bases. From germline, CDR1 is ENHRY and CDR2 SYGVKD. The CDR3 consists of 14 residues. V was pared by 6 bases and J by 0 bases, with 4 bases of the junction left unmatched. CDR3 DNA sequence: TGTGCCATCAGCTCGGACAGGATGAACACTGAAGCTTTCTTT. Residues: CAISSDRMNTEAFF.

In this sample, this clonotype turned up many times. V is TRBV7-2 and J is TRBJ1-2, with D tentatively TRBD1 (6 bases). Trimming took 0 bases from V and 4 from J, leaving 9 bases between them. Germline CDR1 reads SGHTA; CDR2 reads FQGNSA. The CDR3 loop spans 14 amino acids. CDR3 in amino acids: CASSLAQGSYGYTF. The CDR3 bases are TGTGCCAGCAGCTTAGCACAGGGAAGCTATGGCTACACCTTC.

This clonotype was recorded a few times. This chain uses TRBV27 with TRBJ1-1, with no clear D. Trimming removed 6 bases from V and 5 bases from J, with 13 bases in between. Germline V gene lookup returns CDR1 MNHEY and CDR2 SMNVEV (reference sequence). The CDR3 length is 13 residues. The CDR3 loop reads CASSNTPGTEAFF. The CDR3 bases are TGTGCCAGCAGCAATACACCAGGAACTGAAGCTTTCTTT.

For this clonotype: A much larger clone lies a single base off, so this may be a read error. This CDR3 is CASSLGTSGKYEQYF. CDR3 sequence (DNA): TGTGCCAGCAGTTTAGGGACTAGCGGGAAATACGAGCAGTACTTC. The chain couples TRBV12-3 or TRBV12-4 to TRBJ2-7, with TRBD2 identical over 12 bases. CDR3 length: 15 residues. After removal of 1 base from V and 4 bases from J, the junction contained 2 bases not matched to a gene.

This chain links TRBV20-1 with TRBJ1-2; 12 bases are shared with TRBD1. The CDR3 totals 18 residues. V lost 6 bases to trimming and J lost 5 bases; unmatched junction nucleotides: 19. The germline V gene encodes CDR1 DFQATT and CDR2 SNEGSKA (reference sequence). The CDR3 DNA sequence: TGCAGTGCCCCAGCCTCCGGGACAGGGGGCCGTTTTAGTTATGGCTACACCTTC. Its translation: CSAPASGTGGRFSYGYTF.

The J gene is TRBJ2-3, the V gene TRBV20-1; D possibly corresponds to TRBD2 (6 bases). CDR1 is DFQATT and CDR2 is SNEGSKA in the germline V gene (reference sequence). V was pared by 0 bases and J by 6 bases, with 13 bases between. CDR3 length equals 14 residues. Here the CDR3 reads CSAREAGRSDTQYF. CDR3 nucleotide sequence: TGCAGTGCTAGAGAGGCAGGGAGGTCCGATACGCAGTATTTT.

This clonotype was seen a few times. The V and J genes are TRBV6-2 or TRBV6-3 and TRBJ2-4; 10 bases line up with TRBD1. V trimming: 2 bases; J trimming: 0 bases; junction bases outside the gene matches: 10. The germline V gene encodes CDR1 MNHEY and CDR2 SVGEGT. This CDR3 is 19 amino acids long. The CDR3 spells CASSYPGQGIDLAKNIQYF. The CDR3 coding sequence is TGTGCCAGCAGTTACCCGGGACAGGGGATCGATCTAGCCAAAAACATTCAGTACTTC.

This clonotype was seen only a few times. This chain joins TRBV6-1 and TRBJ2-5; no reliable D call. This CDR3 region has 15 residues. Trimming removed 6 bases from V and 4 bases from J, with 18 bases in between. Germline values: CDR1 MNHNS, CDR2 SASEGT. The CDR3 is CASSPDAISPETQYF. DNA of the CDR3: TGTGCCAGCAGCCCGGACGCCATAAGTCCAGAGACCCAGTACTTC.

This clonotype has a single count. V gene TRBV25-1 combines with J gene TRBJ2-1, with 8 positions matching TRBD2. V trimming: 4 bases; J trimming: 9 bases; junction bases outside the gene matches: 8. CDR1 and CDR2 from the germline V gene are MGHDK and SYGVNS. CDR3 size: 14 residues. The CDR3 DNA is TGTGCCAGCAGTGGACAGGCCCGGGGGGGTGAGCAGTTCTTC. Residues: CASSGQARGGEQFF.

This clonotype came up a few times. This chain's CDR3 is CASSQDRDRADEQYF. The CDR3, as DNA: TGCGCCAGCAGCCAAGATAGGGACAGGGCCGACGAGCAGTACTTC. The genes are TRBV4-3 and TRBJ2-7, with 9 positions matching TRBD1. Germline CDR1 and CDR2: LGHNA and YSLEER. With 0 bases clipped from V and 5 bases from J, the junction kept 5 bases outside the gene matches. This CDR3 contains 15 residues.

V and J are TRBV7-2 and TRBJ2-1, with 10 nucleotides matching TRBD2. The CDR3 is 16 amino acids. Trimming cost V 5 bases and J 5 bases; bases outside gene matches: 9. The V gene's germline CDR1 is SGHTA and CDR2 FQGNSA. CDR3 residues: CASSPSSGSNNNEQFF. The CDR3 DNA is TGTGCCAGCAGCCCGTCTAGCGGGAGTAATAACAATGAGCAGTTCTTC.

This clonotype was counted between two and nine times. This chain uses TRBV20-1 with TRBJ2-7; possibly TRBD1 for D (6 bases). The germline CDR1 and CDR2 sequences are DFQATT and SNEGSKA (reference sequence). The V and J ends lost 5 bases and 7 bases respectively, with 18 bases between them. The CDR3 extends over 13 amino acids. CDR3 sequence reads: CSAPVRGNREQYF. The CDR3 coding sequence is TGCAGTGCTCCGGTAAGGGGGAACAGGGAGCAGTACTTC.

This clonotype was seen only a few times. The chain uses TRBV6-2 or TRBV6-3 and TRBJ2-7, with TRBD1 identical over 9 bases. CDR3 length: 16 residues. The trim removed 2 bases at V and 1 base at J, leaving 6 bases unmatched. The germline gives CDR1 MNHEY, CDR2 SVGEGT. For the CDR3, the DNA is TGTGCCAGCAGTTACGACCCCGGGACAGGGTCCTACGAGCAGTACTTC. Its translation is CASSYDPGTGSYEQYF.

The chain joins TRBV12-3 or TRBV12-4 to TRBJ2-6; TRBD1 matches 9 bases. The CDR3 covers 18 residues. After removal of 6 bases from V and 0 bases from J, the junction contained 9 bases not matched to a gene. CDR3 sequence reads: CASSPGTGFSSGANVLTF. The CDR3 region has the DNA TGTGCCAGCAGCCCCGGGACAGGGTTTTCCTCTGGGGCCAACGTCCTGACTTTC.

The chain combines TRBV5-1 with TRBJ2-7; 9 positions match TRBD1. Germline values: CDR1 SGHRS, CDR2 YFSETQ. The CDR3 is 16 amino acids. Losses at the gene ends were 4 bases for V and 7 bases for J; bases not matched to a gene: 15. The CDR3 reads CASSPGTGQGLYEQYF. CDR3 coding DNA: TGCGCCAGCAGCCCGGGGACGGGACAGGGTTTGTATGAGCAGTACTTC.